This note documents a single T cell receptor (beta chain) sequence. The antigen is not known. These data originate in a study of human T cells and chemical hapten exposure. Findings of the study overall: Unchanged with DPC sensitization were TCRs above 1 in 1000 frequency.

Total RNA was isolated from whole blood that had not been fractionated. TCRdb called the 5' RACE reads again in MiXCR, with one record for every CDR3 protein. The table records about 120,000 distinct CDR3 sequences, approximately 20% of them present only once. The receptor comes from a human donor in good health.

DNA for the CDR3: TGCAGTGCTGCTAACTATCCGTCCTACGAGCAGTACTTC. Protein: CSAANYPSYEQYF. J is TRBJ2-7 and V is TRBV20-1; D ambiguous. CDR1 DFQATT and CDR2 SNEGSKA come from the germline V gene (reference sequence). The germline V and J ends were trimmed by 5 bases and 1 base, with 12 bases remaining between them. The CDR3 runs to 13 residues.